The following is a T cell receptor beta chain sequence with its context. Antigen unknown. The data were obtained in a study of T-cell memory formation after mild COVID-19. In TCRdb, the 5' RACE reads were re-called with MiXCR into one record per CDR3 protein. There are about 140,000 distinct CDR3 sequences in the sample; about 14% occur only once, and roughly 28% lies in the top ten. Regarding the study as a whole: A subset of responding clones appeared in pre-infection memory, suggesting cross-reactive memory joined. Contracting clones from day 15 to 85 showed balanced CD4/CD8; later expanders favored CD4+.

This CDR3 region has 15 residues. Germline V gene sequence: CDR1 MNHEY, CDR2 SMNVEV (reference sequence). V shed 5 bases and J 4 bases; nucleotides not matched to a gene: 8. The rearrangement uses TRBV27 and TRBJ2-7; 10 bases line up with TRBD1. The receptor was isolated from an adult woman who had mild COVID-19 (a few samples of this study predate the infection). Cell type and time point are not known. Sequencing was done on a sample of PBMCs or a T cell subset sorted from them (not recorded which). The CDR3 DNA is TGTGCCAGCAGTGGTCCGGGACAGGGGATTTACGAGCAGTACTTC. Amino acids: CASSGPGQGIYEQYF.